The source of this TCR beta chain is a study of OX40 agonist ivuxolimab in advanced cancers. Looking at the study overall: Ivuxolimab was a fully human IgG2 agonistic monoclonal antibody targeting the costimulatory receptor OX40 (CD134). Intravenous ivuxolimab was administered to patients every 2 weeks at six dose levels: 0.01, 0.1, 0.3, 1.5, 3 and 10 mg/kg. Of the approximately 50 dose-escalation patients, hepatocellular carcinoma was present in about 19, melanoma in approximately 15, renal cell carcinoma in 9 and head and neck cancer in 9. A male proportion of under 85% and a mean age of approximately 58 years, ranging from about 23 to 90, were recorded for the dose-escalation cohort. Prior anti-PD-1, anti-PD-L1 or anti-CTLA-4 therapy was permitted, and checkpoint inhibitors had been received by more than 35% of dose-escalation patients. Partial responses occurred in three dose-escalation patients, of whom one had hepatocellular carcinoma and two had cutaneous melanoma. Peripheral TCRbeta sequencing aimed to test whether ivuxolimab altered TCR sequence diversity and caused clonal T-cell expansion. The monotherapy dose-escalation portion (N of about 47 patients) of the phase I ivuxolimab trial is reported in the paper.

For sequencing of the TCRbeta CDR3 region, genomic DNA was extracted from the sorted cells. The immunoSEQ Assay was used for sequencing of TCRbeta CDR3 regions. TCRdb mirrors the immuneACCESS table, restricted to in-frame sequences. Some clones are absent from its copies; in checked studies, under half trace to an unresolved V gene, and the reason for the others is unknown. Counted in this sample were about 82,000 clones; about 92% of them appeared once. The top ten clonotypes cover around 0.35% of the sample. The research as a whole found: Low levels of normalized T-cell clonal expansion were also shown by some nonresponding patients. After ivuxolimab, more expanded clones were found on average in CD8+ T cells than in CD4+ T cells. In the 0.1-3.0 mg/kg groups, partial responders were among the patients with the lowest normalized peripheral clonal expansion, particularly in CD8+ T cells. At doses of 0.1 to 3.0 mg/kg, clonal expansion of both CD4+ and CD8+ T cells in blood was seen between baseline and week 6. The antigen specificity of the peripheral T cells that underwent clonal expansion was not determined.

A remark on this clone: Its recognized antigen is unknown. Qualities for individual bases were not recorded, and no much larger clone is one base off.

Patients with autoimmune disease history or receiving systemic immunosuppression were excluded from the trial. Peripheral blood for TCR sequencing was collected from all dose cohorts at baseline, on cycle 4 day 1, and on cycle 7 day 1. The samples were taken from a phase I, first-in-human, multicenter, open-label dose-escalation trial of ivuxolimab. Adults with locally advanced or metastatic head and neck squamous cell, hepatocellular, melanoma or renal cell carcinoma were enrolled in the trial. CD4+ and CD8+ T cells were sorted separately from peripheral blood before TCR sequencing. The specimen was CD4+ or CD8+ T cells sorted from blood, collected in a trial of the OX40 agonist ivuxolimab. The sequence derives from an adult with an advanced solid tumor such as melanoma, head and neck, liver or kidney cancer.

In nucleotide form, the sequence is TGTGCCAGCAGCTCCGTGAGGGTCCAAGAGACCCAGTACTTC. This translates into CASSSVRVQETQYF. The sequence is built from TRBV7-8 and TRBJ2-5; TRBD2 might be the D gene, on 5 matching bases. Its CDR3 holds 14 amino acids, cysteine through phenylalanine. Only the CDR3 region is kept as DNA, spanning 42 bases read in frame from base 1. Trimming costs V 4 bases and J 1 base, and their ends lie 10 bases apart. According to the germline V gene, CDR1 reads SGHVS and CDR2 reads FQNEAQ.